This T cell receptor beta chain stems from a study of shared T cell receptors in the human thymus. The repertoire was sequenced with immunoSEQ multiplex PCR; TCRdb's copy has only in-frame clones and lacks some. Here the sample spans some 660,000 clones, approximately 89% being singletons. With V trimmed by 3 bases and J by 1 base, 11 bases remained unmatched. CDR1 is MGHDK and CDR2 is SYGVNS in the germline V gene. The CDR3 is made up of 18 amino acids. The same data also went into a second study, on human thymus T cells. That source reports: Thymic TCR repertoires of unrelated people reportedly overlapped highly.

Sequencing used thymocytes. This receptor was taken from a boy under two years old with a congenital heart defect. The chain is built from TRBV25-1 and TRBJ2-2; 7 nucleotides agree with TRBD1. The CDR3 DNA is TGTGCCAGCAGTGATCCCGGCTCCCCAGGGGGGAACACCGGGGAGCTGTTTTTT. This encodes CASSDPGSPGGNTGELFF.